This T cell receptor beta chain was retrieved from a study of blood T cell repertoires in COVID-19. Study information: Donors in the United States, Italy and Spain gave samples during acute or convalescent COVID-19.

How the authors handled the data: Amplification from reference gene primers served as the basis for estimated nucleated cell counts. Libraries were prepared by immunoSEQ multiplex PCR; TCRdb keeps only in-frame clonotypes and omits some of them. That table is the source of V, J and clone size, and D and trimming were worked out from the DNA. Here the sample spans some 700,000 clones, more than 80% being singletons. The sequencing input was peripheral blood. The clonotype was recovered from a woman aged 18-35 years with acute or convalescent COVID-19.

This CDR3 is CASSSLYEQYF. CDR3 coding DNA: TGTGCCAGCAGTTCTCTCTACGAGCAGTACTTC. The chain is built from TRBV27 and TRBJ2-7, with unresolved D. Germline lookup yields CDR1 MNHEY and CDR2 SMNVEV (reference sequence). The CDR3 spans 11 residues. V lost 4 bases, J lost 3 bases, and 4 bases lay in between.